This section outlines one TCR beta chain sequence together with its context. This record comes from a study of blood T cell repertoires in COVID-19. At the level of the study: Donors in the United States, Italy and Spain gave samples during acute or convalescent COVID-19.

The CDR3 length is 16 residues. V dropped 1 base and J dropped 0; count of bases not matched to a gene: 3. The germline gives CDR1 LGHDT, CDR2 YNNKEL (reference sequence). The authors' processing: The authors estimated nucleated cell counts from reference gene primer amplification. Clones were read by immunoSEQ multiplex PCR, and TCRdb kept only the in-frame ones, dropping some. V, J and clone size derive from that table, while D and trimming were established from the DNA sequence. The repertoire holds 150,000 to 200,000 clones, with 60% to 85% as singletons. The source material was peripheral blood. The J gene is TRBJ2-1, the V gene TRBV3-1 (or the pseudogene TRBV3-2), with 7 bases that match TRBD2. The TCR sequence derives from a man between 60 and 75 years old with acute or convalescent COVID-19. This CDR3 is CASSQAGGLSYNEQFF. The DNA for the CDR3 is TGTGCCAGCAGCCAAGCGGGGGGACTCTCCTACAATGAGCAGTTCTTC.